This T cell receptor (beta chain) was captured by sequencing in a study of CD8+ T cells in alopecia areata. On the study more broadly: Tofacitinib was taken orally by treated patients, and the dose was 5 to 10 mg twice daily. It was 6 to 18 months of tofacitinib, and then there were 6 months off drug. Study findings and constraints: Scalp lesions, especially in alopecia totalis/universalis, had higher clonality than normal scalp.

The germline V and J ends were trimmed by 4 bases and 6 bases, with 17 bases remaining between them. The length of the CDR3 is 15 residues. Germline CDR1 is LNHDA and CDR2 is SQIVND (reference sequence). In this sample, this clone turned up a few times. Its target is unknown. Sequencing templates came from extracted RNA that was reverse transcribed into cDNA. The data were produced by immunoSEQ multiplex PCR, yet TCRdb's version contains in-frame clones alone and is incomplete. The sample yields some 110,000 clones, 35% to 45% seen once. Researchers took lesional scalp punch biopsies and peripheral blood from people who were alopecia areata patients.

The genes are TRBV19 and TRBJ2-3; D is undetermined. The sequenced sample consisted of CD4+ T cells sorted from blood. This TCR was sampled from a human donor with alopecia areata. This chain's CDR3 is CASSNGPPRRDTQYF. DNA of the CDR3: TGTGCCAGTAGTAACGGACCCCCGAGGCGGGATACGCAGTATTTT.